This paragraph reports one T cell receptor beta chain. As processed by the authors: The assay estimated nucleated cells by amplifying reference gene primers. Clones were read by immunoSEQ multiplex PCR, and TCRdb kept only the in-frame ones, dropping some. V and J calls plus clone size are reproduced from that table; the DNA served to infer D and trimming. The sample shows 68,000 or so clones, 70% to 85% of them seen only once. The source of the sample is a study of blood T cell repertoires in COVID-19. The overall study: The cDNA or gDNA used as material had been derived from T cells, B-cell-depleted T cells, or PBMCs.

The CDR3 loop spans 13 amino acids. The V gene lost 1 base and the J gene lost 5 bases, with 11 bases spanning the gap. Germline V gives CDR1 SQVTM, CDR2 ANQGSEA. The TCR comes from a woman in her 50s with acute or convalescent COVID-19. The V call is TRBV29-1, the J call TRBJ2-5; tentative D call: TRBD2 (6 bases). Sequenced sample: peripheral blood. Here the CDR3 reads CSVEGGESETQYF. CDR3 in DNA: TGCAGCGTTGAAGGGGGGGAATCTGAGACCCAGTACTTC. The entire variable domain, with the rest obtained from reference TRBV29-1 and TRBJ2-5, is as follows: SAVISQKPSRDICQRGTSLTIQCQVDSQVTMMFWYRQQPGQSLTLIATANQGSEATYESGFVIDKFPISRPNLTFSTLTVSNMSPEDSSIYLCSVEGGESETQYFGPGTRLLVL.